This TCR beta chain was found in a study of human T cells and chemical hapten exposure. Notes on the study in general: After DPC sensitization, TCRs above 1 in 1000 frequency showed no change.

Germline assignment: CDR1 SNHLY and CDR2 FYNNEI. The ends lost 7 bases at V and 6 bases at J; junction bases unmatched: 2. CDR3 length equals 11 residues. Library construction involved attaching unique molecular identifiers to individual cDNA molecules, which allowed quantitative, reproducible TCR counting. TCRdb fed the RACE reads into MiXCR, producing one record per CDR3 protein. The sample yields some 65,000 distinct CDR3 sequences, under 7.5% seen once. In this sample, this clonotype turned up a few times. What it recognizes is unknown. Described time point: healthy volunteer bleed at 6 weeks. Total RNA extraction was carried out from unfractionated whole blood.

This TCR came from a female donor in good health. Some clones in this sample may be carry-over from other donors' samples. The V gene is TRBV2, the J gene TRBJ1-1; 7 nucleotides line up with TRBD1. The sample taken for sequencing was whole blood. The CDR3 region has the DNA TGTGCCAGCAACGGACAGGCTGAAGCTTTCTTT. Translation: CASNGQAEAFF.